This TCR beta chain was identified during a study of type 1 and type 2 diabetes patients. Amplification started from genomic DNA. Amplification of the beta chain CDR3 used 30 forward and 13 reverse multiplex primers. TCRdb independently ran MiXCR on the multiplex PCR reads; one entry per CDR3 protein. This sample has about 270,000 distinct CDR3 sequences, with roughly 44% found just once. CDR1 is MDHEN, CDR2 SYDVKM, per germline. After removal of 4 bases from V and 2 bases from J, the junction contained 1 base not matched to a gene. The CDR3 runs to 13 residues. The TCR was taken from a man younger than 35 with type 2 diabetes. The V and J genes are TRBV28 and TRBJ1-2; 7 bases match TRBD1. Sequencing was performed on peripheral blood mononuclear cells (PBMCs). The CDR3 here is CASSWTGNYGYTF. CDR3 sequence (DNA): TGTGCCAGCAGTTGGACAGGAAACTATGGCTACACCTTC.